These 17 T cell receptor beta chains share one sample of origin, sequenced in a study of blood T cell repertoires in COVID-19 (dated by TCRdb to 2020 to 2021). The library came from the immunoSEQ multiplex PCR assay. TCRdb carries this immuneACCESS record with in-frame sequences only. Its versions omit some clonotypes, under half of them owing to an unresolved V gene in the studies checked, with the rest unexplained. The sample table holds about 140,000 clones, of which around 80% were seen once. The leading ten clones occupy 5% of the sample. Specimen: peripheral blood. The receptor set was obtained from a woman in her 50s with acute or convalescent COVID-19.

The V gene is TRBV5-1, the J gene TRBJ2-1, with TRBD2 matching 11 bases. After removal of 4 bases from V and 6 bases from J, the junction contained 6 bases not matched to a gene. The CDR3 is made up of 15 amino acids. Germline V gene lookup returns CDR1 SGHRS and CDR2 YFSETQ. The CDR3 reads CASSLSGGDSNEQFF. CDR3 coding DNA: TGCGCCAGCAGCCTTAGCGGGGGGGACTCCAATGAGCAGTTCTTC.

V gene TRBV6-2 or TRBV6-3 combines with J gene TRBJ1-5; the D is unclear. Trimming removed 3 bases at V and 4 bases at J, with 10 bases between. The CDR3 extends over 14 amino acids. The V gene's germline CDR1 is MNHEY and CDR2 SVGEGT. CDR3 sequence (DNA): TGTGCCAGCAGTTATCACAGACGGAATCAGCCCCAGCATTTT. Translating it yields CASSYHRRNQPQHF.

CDR3 bases: TGCGCCAGCAGCGGGACAGGGGTGGGAAGTTCGAACACTGAAGCTTTCTTT. This gives the protein CASSGTGVGSSNTEAFF. The chain uses TRBV5-1 and TRBJ1-1, with 10 bases fitting TRBD1. Germline CDR1 reads SGHRS; CDR2 reads YFSETQ. The CDR3 consists of 17 residues. The junction had 10 bases not matched to a gene; V was cut back by 4 bases and J by 1 base.

This rearrangement joins TRBV5-8 to TRBJ2-3, with 7 positions matching TRBD2. V lost 4 bases, J lost 1 base, and 3 bases stayed unmatched. Per germline, CDR1 SGHTS and CDR2 YDEGEE. The length of the CDR3 is 14 residues. CDR3 nucleotides: TGTGCCAGCAGCCCGGGACTACGCACAGATACGCAGTATTTT. Residues: CASSPGLRTDTQYF.

The V gene is TRBV5-1, the J gene TRBJ1-1, with unresolved D. The CDR3 runs 13 residues. Germline assignment: CDR1 SGHRS and CDR2 YFSETQ. Between the trimmed V and J ends, which lost 5 bases and 1 base, there was a span of 9 bases. The CDR3 coding sequence is TGCGCCAGCAGAACCAGACAGAACACTGAAGCTTTCTTT. It translates to CASRTRQNTEAFF.

This chain joins TRBV2 and TRBJ1-2, with D unresolved. This CDR3 contains 15 residues. V lost 4 bases and J 6 bases, leaving 18 bases between the germline ends. Germline V gene data show CDR1 as SNHLY and CDR2 as FYNNEI. In DNA, the CDR3 is TGTGCCAGCAGTGGGCGGGCCCCCGTCCCCAATGGCTACACCTTC. It translates to CASSGRAPVPNGYTF. The whole variable domain, filled in from reference TRBV2 and TRBJ1-2, reads EPEVTQTPSHQVTQMGQEVILRCVPISNHLYFYWYRQILGQKVEFLVSFYNNEISEKSEIFDDQFSVERPDGSNFTLKIRSTKLEDSAMYFCASSGRAPVPNGYTFGSGTRLTVV.

J is TRBJ1-1 and V is TRBV7-2; D may be TRBD1 (5 bases). V was clipped by 1 base and J by 3 bases, with 12 bases between them. CDR1 is SGHTA, CDR2 FQGNSA, per germline. The CDR3 contains 15 residues. The CDR3 coding sequence is TGTGCCAGCAGCTTAGTCGGGGGGACGGACACTGAAGCTTTCTTT. Translated: CASSLVGGTDTEAFF.

The chain couples TRBV7-2 to TRBJ2-6; D gene uncertain. Germline V gives CDR1 SGHTA, CDR2 FQGNSA. This CDR3 is built from 16 residues. Trimming removed 1 base from V and 2 bases from J, with 9 bases in between. CDR3 DNA: TGTGCCAGCAGCTTAGGGCTGGCCACTGGGGCCAACGTCCTGACTTTC. Protein product: CASSLGLATGANVLTF.

This rearrangement joins TRBV4-3 to TRBJ1-5, with TRBD1 matching 9 bases. The CDR3 consists of 16 residues. Germline CDR1 and CDR2: LGHNA and YSLEER. V was clipped by 0 bases and J by 5 bases; unmatched bases: 5. The CDR3 coding sequence is TGCGCCAGCAGCCAAGATCTGGGACAGGGACATCAGCCCCAGCATTTT. Translation gives CASSQDLGQGHQPQHF.

The gene calls are TRBV2 and TRBJ2-2; the match to TRBD2 covers 11 bases. V shed 6 bases, J shed 0 bases, and the junction held 3 bases outside the gene matches. Germline assignment: CDR1 SNHLY and CDR2 FYNNEI. CDR3 size: 16 residues. This CDR3 is CASSLLAGANTGELFF. Written as DNA, the CDR3 is TGTGCCAGCAGCCTACTAGCGGGGGCGAACACCGGGGAGCTGTTTTTT.

This sequence joins TRBV30 and TRBJ2-2; 8 nucleotides agree with TRBD2. The CDR3 sequence is 14 residues long. The V and J ends lost 3 bases and 6 bases, in that order; junction bases with no gene match: 6. Looked up from germline, CDR1 is GTSNPN and CDR2 is SVGIG (reference sequence). The CDR3 bases are TGTGCCTGGAGACAAGGGACTAGGTCCGGGGAGCTGTTTTTT. Its translation is CAWRQGTRSGELFF. Based on the CDR3 plus reference TRBV30 and TRBJ2-2, the full variable domain is SQTIHQWPATLVQPVGSPLSLECTVEGTSNPNLYWYRQAAGRGLQLLFYSVGIGQISSEVPQNLSASRPQDRQFILSSKKLLLSDSGFYLCAWRQGTRSGELFFGEGSRLTVL.

The rearrangement joins TRBV19 to TRBJ1-3, with a tentative D call TRBD1 (5 bases). Germline V gives CDR1 LNHDA, CDR2 SQIVND (reference sequence). The CDR3 covers 17 residues. V was shortened by 3 bases and J by 5 bases, with 20 bases between the two germline ends. The CDR3 loop reads CASSIGGRQGVRNTIYF. Here the CDR3 DNA reads TGTGCCAGTAGTATCGGGGGTCGGCAGGGTGTGAGAAACACCATATATTTT. The full variable domain, with the rest looked up from reference TRBV19 and TRBJ1-3, is DGGITQSPKYLFRKEGQNVTLSCEQNLNHDAMYWYRQDPGQGLRLIYYSQIVNDFQKGDIAEGYSVSREKKESFPLTVTSAQKNPTAFYLCASSIGGRQGVRNTIYFGEGSWLTVV.

The rearrangement links TRBV6-5 to TRBJ1-4, with TRBD1 as a possible D gene (6 bases). In germline, CDR1 is MNHEY, CDR2 SVGAGI. V dropped 8 bases and J dropped 8 bases, with 18 bases sitting between them. The CDR3 consists of 14 residues. Here the CDR3 DNA reads TGTGCCAGCGGCGGGGGCGCTCTTTTCGAAAAACTGTTTTTT. This gives the protein CASGGGALFEKLFF.

The chain recombines TRBV7-2 with TRBJ2-1; 13 bases are a match to TRBD2. The V and J ends lost 0 bases and 0 bases, in that order; junction bases with no gene match: 8. Per the germline V gene, CDR1 is SGHTA and CDR2 is FQGNSA. This CDR3 region has 20 residues. The CDR3 DNA follows: TGTGCCAGCAGCTTAGCGACTAGCGGGGGGTCGGGCCTCTCCTACAATGAGCAGTTCTTC. Translating gives CASSLATSGGSGLSYNEQFF.

The rearrangement links TRBV4-1 to TRBJ2-2, with TRBD1 as a possible D gene (5 bases). Trimming stripped 1 base from V and 0 bases from J, with 12 bases between. Per the germline V gene, CDR1 is MGHRA and CDR2 is YSYEKL. The CDR3 sequence is 17 residues long. Here the CDR3 reads CASSQVDSDTNTGELFF. The CDR3 bases are TGCGCCAGCAGCCAAGTAGACAGCGATACGAACACCGGGGAGCTGTTTTTT.

The V and J genes are TRBV6-2 or TRBV6-3 and TRBJ1-2; D unclear. Looked up from germline, CDR1 is MNHEY and CDR2 is SVGEGT. Trimming removed 3 bases at V and 2 bases at J, with 10 bases between. The CDR3 totals 14 residues. CDR3: CASSYERENYGYTF. The CDR3 nucleotides are TGTGCCAGCAGTTATGAACGGGAGAACTATGGCTACACCTTC.

J is TRBJ2-2 and V is TRBV5-5; D not resolved. CDR1 and CDR2 from the germline V gene are SGHKS and YYEKEE (reference sequence). V dropped 0 bases and J dropped 0 bases, with 6 bases sitting between them. CDR3 length: 15 residues. The CDR3 here is CASSLAETNTGELFF. In nucleotides, the CDR3 is TGTGCCAGCAGCTTGGCTGAGACGAACACCGGGGAGCTGTTTTTT.